The text below deals with one T cell receptor (beta chain). This sample is drawn from a study of technical replicates of blood from a few donors. Germline CDR1 SGHDT, CDR2 YYEEEE. The CDR3 runs to 16 residues. V lost 5 bases to trimming and J lost 3 bases; unmatched junction nucleotides: 10. Assay: immunoSEQ multiplex PCR; the TCRdb copy retains only in-frame clones and omits some. The table has tens of thousands of clones, about nine tenths seen once; the top ten hold approximately 0.4%. This TCR was sampled from a human donor in good health. The sequenced sample was T cells isolated from PBMCs. The rearrangement uses TRBV5-6 and TRBJ2-7; 11 nucleotides line up with TRBD1. Here the CDR3 reads CASSSAGTGGFYEQYF. The CDR3 DNA reads TGTGCCAGCAGTTCTGCCGGGACAGGGGGTTTCTACGAGCAGTACTTC.